This T cell receptor beta chain is drawn from a study of blood T cell repertoires in COVID-19. Across the whole study: PBMCs, B-cell-depleted T cells, or T cells were the source of the cDNA or gDNA that made up the material.

Germline CDR1 and CDR2: LGHNA and YNFKEQ. This CDR3 spans 11 amino acids. The ends were cut back, 1 base at V and 7 bases at J, with 4 bases in the middle. As handled by the study authors: Estimation of nucleated cell counts was performed using reference gene primer amplification. TCRdb's table, derived via immunoSEQ multiplex PCR, lists solely in-frame clones and lacks some. From that table come the V and J calls and clone size; the DNA was used to work out D and trimming. The table shows approximately 150,000 clones, with more than 65% occurring only once. This sequence was found in a man aged 65 to 79 with active or convalescent COVID-19. The specimen sequenced was peripheral blood. This sequence joins TRBV4-2 and TRBJ1-2; D gene ambiguous. The CDR3 bases are TGTGCCAGCAGCCAAGGCGGTGGCTACACCTTC. Residues: CASSQGGGYTF.